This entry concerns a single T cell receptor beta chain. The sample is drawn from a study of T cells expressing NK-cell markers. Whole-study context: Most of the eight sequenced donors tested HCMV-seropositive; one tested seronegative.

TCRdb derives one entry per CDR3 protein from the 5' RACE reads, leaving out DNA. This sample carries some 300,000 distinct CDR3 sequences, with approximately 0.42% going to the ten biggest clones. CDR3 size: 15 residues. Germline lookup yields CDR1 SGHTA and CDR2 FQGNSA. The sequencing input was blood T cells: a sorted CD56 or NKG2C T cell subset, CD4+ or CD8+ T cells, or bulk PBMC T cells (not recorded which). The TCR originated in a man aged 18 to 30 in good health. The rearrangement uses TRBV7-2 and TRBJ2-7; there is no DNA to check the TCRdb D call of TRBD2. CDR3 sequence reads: CASSLVRELGYEQYF.